This paragraph reports one TCR beta chain. Its specificity is unknown. The DNA is left out, because the CDR3 cannot be placed on it with certainty; the CDR3 is given as TCRdb lists it. The CDR3 is 17 amino acids in total, end residues counted. The sample is drawn from a study of cytomegalovirus exposure and HLA in healthy donors. Study-level findings and limits: Reportedly, a later analysis found an Asian-associated ancestry cluster had fewer N-insertions than the approximately 670-donor mean.

60 Vbeta and 13 Jbeta primers were used in PCR. The data were produced by immunoSEQ multiplex PCR, yet TCRdb's version contains in-frame clones alone and is incomplete. The table shows a few hundred thousand clones, with approximately 70% occurring only once. Sequences were obtained from PBMCs. This TCR was sampled from a woman aged 25 to 45 in good health and CMV-seronegative. The chain couples TRBV1 to TRBJ1-1. TRBV1 is a listed pseudogene. CDR3 amino acids: CTSSLGVGRGSTTEAFF.